The rows below give T cell receptor beta chains drawn from one sample of a study of cytomegalovirus exposure and HLA in healthy donors. The repertoire was sequenced with immunoSEQ multiplex PCR; TCRdb's copy has only in-frame clones and lacks some. Found here are 150,000 to 200,000 clones, 80% to 90% of them singletons; the top ten hold roughly 13%. Sequencing was done on a sample of PBMCs. These receptors all come from a woman in her twenties or thirties in good health and CMV-seropositive. The CDR3 runs from the conserved cysteine through the conserved F or W. D genes are given only for firm matches. Clone size is stated in some rows and not others, as once, few, many or a class when expanded.

TRBV29-1	TRBJ1-1	.	.	CSVGVGGDTEAFF	TGCAGCGTTGGAGTCGGGGGTGACACTGAAGCTTTCTTT
TRBV5-1	TRBJ1-1	.	few	CASSLADFNTEAFF	TGCGCCAGCAGCTTGGCCGACTTTAACACTGAAGCTTTCTTT
TRBV5-6	TRBJ1-1	.	.	CASSWLGSGAFF	TGTGCCAGCAGCTGGCTAGGGAGCGGAGCTTTCTTT
TRBV19	TRBJ1-3	TRBD1	.	CASSPTGGLDAGNTIYF	TGTGCCAGTAGTCCGACAGGGGGCCTGGATGCTGGAAACACCATATATTTT
TRBV29-1	TRBJ2-1	.	.	CSATRRTPIPLYNEQFF	TGCAGCGCCACCCGGAGAACTCCAATACCCCTCTACAATGAGCAGTTCTTC
TRBV5-6	TRBJ1-2	TRBD1	.	CASSLGQGILGSYTF	TGTGCCAGCAGCTTGGGACAGGGAATCCTCGGTAGCTACACCTTC
TRBV27	TRBJ2-1	.	.	CASSLSPGAVNEQFF	TGTGCCAGCAGTTTATCCCCAGGGGCGGTGAATGAGCAGTTCTTC
TRBV18	TRBJ2-3	.	.	CASSPPTSTDTQYF	TGTGCCAGCTCACCACCTACTAGCACAGATACGCAGTATTTT
TRBV28	TRBJ2-7	.	.	CASSFFGETREQYF	TGTGCCAGCAGTTTTTTCGGGGAAACGCGCGAGCAGTACTTC
TRBV19	TRBJ1-2	.	.	CASSFSRQSNYGYTF	TGTGCCAGTAGTTTTTCGAGACAGTCTAACTATGGCTACACCTTC
TRBV9	TRBJ1-4	.	.	CASSRGTGINEKLFF	TGTGCCAGCAGCCGGGGGACGGGAATTAATGAAAAACTGTTTTTT
TRBV5-1	TRBJ2-3	.	many	CASSLRFSDTQYF	TGCGCCAGCAGCCTCCGGTTTAGTGATACGCAGTATTTT
TRBV5-1	TRBJ1-2	.	.	CASSRSGTPPQLNGYTF	TGCGCCAGCAGCCGCTCAGGGACACCCCCGCAGTTAAATGGCTACACCTTC
TRBV30	TRBJ2-5	.	.	CAWTAGQETQYF	TGTGCCTGGACGGCGGGCCAAGAGACCCAGTACTTC
TRBV20-1	TRBJ1-4	.	.	CANSRGEKLFF	TGCGCCAATTCCCGGGGGGAAAAACTGTTTTTT
TRBV30	TRBJ2-2	.	.	CAWSVSLVTGELFF	TGTGCCTGGAGTGTAAGTCTTGTCACTGGGGAGCTGTTTTTT
TRBV29-1	TRBJ1-1	TRBD1	.	CSVAGGPGTAHEAFF	TGCAGCGTTGCTGGGGGACCCGGGACAGCACATGAAGCTTTCTTT
TRBV4-2	TRBJ2-3	.	.	CASSQRVGELSTDTQYF	TGTGCCAGCAGCCAACGGGTGGGAGAGTTGAGCACAGATACGCAGTATTTT
TRBV29-1	TRBJ1-1	TRBD1	.	CSVPKLQGTEAFF	TGCAGCGTACCTAAACTACAGGGGACTGAAGCTTTCTTT
TRBV27	TRBJ2-1	.	few	CASSYAVELYNEQFF	TGTGCCAGCAGTTATGCGGTCGAACTCTACAATGAGCAGTTCTTC
TRBV7-9	TRBJ1-1	TRBD1	.	CASSMDRDRVTEAFF	TGTGCCAGCAGCATGGACAGGGATAGAGTCACTGAAGCTTTCTTT
TRBV7-9	TRBJ2-2	.	few	CASSFNLRHRTNTGELFF	TGTGCCAGCAGCTTCAACTTGAGACACCGAACGAACACCGGGGAGCTGTTTTTT
TRBV29-1	TRBJ2-5	.	.	CSVTPQETQYF	TGCAGCGTTACTCCCCAAGAGACCCAGTACTTC
TRBV28	TRBJ2-7	.	.	CASSLGAEYEQYF	TGTGCCAGCAGTCTAGGGGCAGAATACGAGCAGTACTTC
TRBV27	TRBJ1-2	TRBD1	.	CASSLAGGGASGYTF	TGTGCCAGCAGTTTGGCTGGAGGGGGCGCCTCTGGCTACACCTTC